This entry is about one T cell receptor (beta chain). The sample is drawn from a study of blood T cell repertoires in COVID-19. The table came from immunoSEQ multiplex PCR; TCRdb's copy has only in-frame clones and leaves some out. The sample has 200,000 to 300,000 clones, 86% seen once. Germline loops: CDR1 MNHNY, CDR2 SVGAGI (reference sequence). The CDR3 sequence is 11 residues long. V was cut by 6 bases and J by 7 bases, with 9 bases left in between. The receptor's source is a man in his 60s with acute or convalescent COVID-19. The V call is TRBV6-6, the J call TRBJ1-1; D call uncertain. Sequenced: peripheral blood. CDR3 amino acids: CASRITGEAFF. The CDR3 DNA is TGTGCCAGCAGGATAACGGGTGAAGCTTTCTTT.